One sample yielded the 3 T cell receptor beta chains listed below, sequenced in a study of response to subunit inactivated influenza vaccine. TCRdb analysed the RT-PCR reads with MiXCR anew, one entry per CDR3 protein. The sample holds over 650,000 distinct CDR3 sequences; roughly 20% are singletons and the top ten take roughly 11%. This sample comprised PBMCs from blood, obtained more than 4 days after vaccination. The receptors shown here come from a man aged 50 to 59 who received an inactivated influenza vaccine.

This clonotype appeared many times. This chain joins TRBV5-1 and TRBJ2-4; D remains ambiguous. The CDR3 totals 15 residues. V lost 4 bases, J lost 7 bases, and 18 bases lay in between. Germline-derived CDR1 and CDR2 are SGHRS and YFSETQ. In DNA form, the CDR3 reads TGCGCCAGCAGCCACGCGCCAGGAGTCGAGAACATTCAGTACTTC. Translation: CASSHAPGVENIQYF.

The V call is TRBV28, the J call TRBJ2-5; TRBD2 matches 8 bases. This CDR3 contains 14 residues. Trimming removed 5 bases from V and 1 base from J; junction bases left unmatched: 3. In germline, CDR1 is MDHEN, CDR2 SYDVKM. Here the CDR3 reads CASSKLAGQETQYF. The DNA for the CDR3 is TGTGCCAGCAGTAAGCTAGCGGGCCAAGAGACCCAGTACTTC. Full variable domain (outside the CDR3, taken from reference TRBV28 and TRBJ2-5): DVKVTQSSRYLVKRTGEKVFLECVQDMDHENMFWYRQDPGLGLRLIYFSYDVKMKEKGDIPEGYSVSREKKERFSLILESASTNQTSMYLCASSKLAGQETQYFGPGTRLLVL.

This chain uses TRBV14 with TRBJ2-7; perhaps TRBD2 as D (5 bases). CDR3 length: 16 residues. Germline V CDR1 and CDR2: SGHDN, FVKESK. The germline V and J ends were trimmed by 2 bases and 2 bases, with 16 bases remaining between them. The CDR3 loop reads CASSQIFAADTYEQYF. The CDR3 bases are TGTGCCAGCAGCCAAATTTTTGCAGCGGATACCTACGAGCAGTACTTC.